This entry is about one T cell receptor beta chain. The clone's antigen remains unknown. No quality values exist for individual bases; no much larger clone is one base distant. The time point label here, explained by the study, means: baseline before first vaccination. Vaccinee samples were obtained from the UK trials COV001 and COV002, which included a single-blind randomized controlled phase 2/3 trial of AZD1222 (ChAdOx1 nCoV-19) in healthy adults. For TCRbeta chain sequencing, PBMC samples from trial participants were taken at day 0 and at day 28 after the second dose. This entry comes from a study of T cell responses to AZD1222 COVID-19 vaccine (dated by TCRdb to the early 2020s). Turning to the overall study: AZD1222 recipients with second doses at about 4 weeks or about 12 weeks were pooled, because spike-specific TCR depth and breadth did not differ between schedules. TCR sequencing covered 233 trial participants: approximately 200 given two doses of AZD1222 and about 26 given two doses of MenACWY control vaccine. Enrollment into the trials was organized by age into subgroups of 18-55, 56-69 and 70-plus years, and those subgroups contained roughly 150, 30 and 60 TCR-sequenced participants, respectively.

Points the paper makes about the study in general: After two AZD1222 doses, both the breadth and the depth of spike-specific TCRs were significantly higher than at day 0 and than in MenACWY recipients. Participants were mostly white British, with more females than males. The authors suggested clonal diversity may have been underestimated. Reportedly, almost half of the unique spike-specific TCRs recognized epitopes lying outside the regions that are mutated in the B.1.351 and B.1.1.7 variants. Because no samples from the day 14 peak response were available, repertoires could be characterized only after the peak T cell response. Conclusions about previously exposed vaccinees are limited, since just six AZD1222 recipients were seropositive for SARS-CoV-2 at baseline. In the small 56-69-year group, the increase in depth fell short of significance, most likely because of low power. CD4 TCRs associated with the vaccine covered the entire spike protein, and the dominant responses were in regions 160-218 and 743-854.

The CDR3 regions of human TCRbeta chains were analyzed by immunosequencing. For the original study's pipeline: TCRs in the repertoires were compared against a reference library of SARS-CoV-2-specific TCRs that had been generated with the MIRA antigen-specificity platform. Breadth meant the fraction of unique TCRs that were SARS-CoV-2-associated, whereas depth meant the fraction of total T cells that were SARS-CoV-2-associated. Each spike-specific TCR was assigned to its reactive spike region and to a CD4 or CD8 class using the MIRA data. Log10-transformed breadth and depth values were compared by one-way ANOVA with Sidak's multiple comparisons tests. Not all clones reach the TCRdb copy of this immuneACCESS table, which keeps in-frame sequences only. Checked studies attribute under half of the gap to unresolved V genes and leave the rest unexplained. D and trimming come from the DNA, and the V and J calls and clone size come from that table. For this sample there are 100,000 to 150,000 clones; about nine tenths appear just once. Clones ranked in the top ten supply about 1.2% of the sample.

The sequencing here drew on peripheral blood, taken on day 0 of AZD1222 vaccination. This TCR was recovered from an adult in good health.

The CDR3 in this case is CASSIGGVYGYTF. The DNA is TGTGCCAGTAGTATAGGTGGGGTCTATGGCTACACCTTC. The sequence joins TRBV19 to TRBJ1-2; the D gene remains uncertain. The CDR3 holds 13 amino acids from the cysteine to the phenylalanine. This entry keeps only the CDR3 DNA: 39 bases, framed from base 1. For CDR1 and CDR2, the germline V gene (reference sequence) lists LNHDA and SQIVND. The junction shows trimming of 1 base on V and 4 bases on J, plus 7 bases between the germline ends.